A selection of T cell receptor beta chains follows, all from one sample in a study of control samples from healthy donors and cancer patients. Repertoires were generated with immunoSEQ multiplex PCR, while TCRdb's copy carries only in-frame clones and drops some. This table holds 55,000 to 80,000 clones, approximately 90% found once. The sequencing input was PBMCs. The receptors come from a man in his sixties with colorectal cancer. Each CDR3 is given with its conserved first and last residue. A D gene is named only where the DNA matches it firmly. Clone size is stated in some rows and not others, as once, few, many or a class when expanded.

CASSEQRTDTQYF	TGTGCCAGCAGTGAGCAGCGCACAGATACGCAGTATTTT	TRBV6-1	TRBJ2-3	-	-
CASSIGVTEAFF	TGTGCCAGCAGCATAGGGGTTACTGAAGCTTTCTTT	TRBV7-9	TRBJ1-1	-	-
CASSQVPGRTIGYGYTF	TGTGCCAGCAGCCAGGTCCCGGGGAGGACCATTGGCTATGGCTACACCTTC	TRBV4-2	TRBJ1-2	-	-
CASGGGTTFLQFF	TGTGCCAGCGGAGGGGGGACTACCTTCTTACAGTTCTTC	TRBV2	TRBJ2-1	-	-
CASLPGNTDTQYF	TGTGCCAGCCTTCCTGGAAACACAGATACGCAGTATTTT	TRBV2	TRBJ2-3	-	-
CASSLSYFGISREQYF	TGTGCCAGCAGTTTATCCTACTTTGGCATAAGCAGGGAGCAGTACTTC	TRBV27	TRBJ2-7	-	-
CAMGTGGGSTDTQYF	TGTGCCATGGGGACAGGGGGTGGAAGCACAGATACGCAGTATTTT	TRBV10-3	TRBJ2-3	TRBD1	-
CASSLWSHYNEQFF	TGTGCCAGCAGCTTATGGTCCCATTACAATGAGCAGTTCTTC	TRBV11-2	TRBJ2-1	-	-
CASRPPGNRVDSPLHF	TGTGCCAGCAGGCCCCCCGGTAACAGGGTGGACTCACCCCTCCACTTT	TRBV11-3	TRBJ1-6	-	-
CASSFGQPQHF	TGTGCCAGCAGTTTTGGGCAGCCCCAGCATTTT	TRBV12-3/TRBV12-4	TRBJ1-5	-	-
CASSYGLAGGQETQYF	TGCGCCAGCAGCTACGGACTAGCGGGGGGTCAGGAGACCCAGTACTTC	TRBV5-1	TRBJ2-5	TRBD2	-
CASSPARAYIGELFF	TGCGCCAGCAGCCCGGCGCGGGCCTACATCGGGGAGCTGTTTTTT	TRBV5-1	TRBJ2-2	-	-
CASSKVRGANIYTEAFF	TGTGCCAGCAGCAAAGTCCGGGGAGCTAATATCTACACTGAAGCTTTCTTT	TRBV21-1	TRBJ1-1	-	once
CASSPSGGNYGYTF	TGTGCCAGCAGCCCCAGTGGGGGTAATTATGGCTACACCTTC	TRBV11-2	TRBJ1-2	-	-
CASSPRGTGGVNEKLFF	TGTGCCAGCAGCCCCCGAGGGACAGGGGGAGTTAATGAAAAACTGTTTTTT	TRBV9	TRBJ1-4	TRBD1	-
CASSKAPSLDTQYF	TGTGCCAGCAGCAAAGCGCCTAGCTTGGATACGCAGTATTTT	TRBV21-1	TRBJ2-3	-	-
CASSSSGQVNTEAFF	TGCGCCAGCTCCTCTTCGGGACAGGTGAACACTGAAGCTTTCTTT	TRBV5-1	TRBJ1-1	TRBD1	-
CASSGGGGETQYF	TGTGCCAGCAGTGGCGGGGGCGGGGAGACCCAGTACTTC	TRBV2	TRBJ2-5	-	-
CASSPGLAGYYNEQFF	TGTGCCAGCAGCCCGGGACTAGCGGGATACTACAATGAGCAGTTCTTC	TRBV7-9	TRBJ2-1	TRBD2	-
CASSVTGTVTSEQYF	TGCGCCAGCAGTGTCACCGGGACCGTTACTTCGGAGCAGTACTTC	TRBV5-1	TRBJ2-7	-	-
CASSQEGRGRSIDIQYF	TGCGCCAGCAGCCAAGAGGGGAGGGGGCGCAGTATTGACATTCAGTACTTC	TRBV4-1	TRBJ2-4	-	-
CASSFLPTAEQYF	TGTGCCAGCAGTTTTCTGCCGACGGCCGAGCAGTACTTC	TRBV12-3/TRBV12-4	TRBJ2-7	-	-
CASRLQGELNTEAFF	TGTGCCAGCAGACTACAGGGGGAACTTAACACTGAAGCTTTCTTT	TRBV6-5	TRBJ1-1	TRBD1	-
CASSEPDSENIQYF	TGTGCCAGCAGTGAACCGGACAGCGAAAACATTCAGTACTTC	TRBV2	TRBJ2-4	-	-
CASSSTSGHSYNEQFF	TGTGCCAGCAGCTCCACCTCAGGGCACTCCTACAATGAGCAGTTCTTC	TRBV7-2	TRBJ2-1	-	once
CASSPVSSGNTIYF	TGTGCCAGCTCACCAGTATCATCTGGAAACACCATATATTTT	TRBV18	TRBJ1-3	-	once
CASSPTSGSTYEQYF	TGTGCCAGCTCACCAACTAGCGGGTCCACCTACGAGCAGTACTTC	TRBV18	TRBJ2-7	TRBD2	-
CASSVGTLVNTEAFF	TGTGCCAGCAGTGTCGGGACACTTGTGAACACTGAAGCTTTCTTT	TRBV2	TRBJ1-1	-	-
CSARRGETQYF	TGCAGTGCTCGGCGGGGAGAGACCCAGTACTTC	TRBV20-1	TRBJ2-5	-	-
CAWDRDRRGETQYF	TGTGCCTGGGACCGGGACAGGAGGGGAGAGACCCAGTACTTC	TRBV30	TRBJ2-5	TRBD1	-
CASQWGTEAFF	TGTGCCAGCCAATGGGGCACTGAAGCTTTCTTT	TRBV5-6	TRBJ1-1	-	-
CATSGGREQFF	TGTGCCACCAGCGGGGGACGGGAGCAGTTCTTC	TRBV15	TRBJ2-1	-	-
CASRTKGLGYTF	TGTGCCAGCAGGACGAAGGGGTTAGGCTACACCTTC	TRBV6-5	TRBJ1-2	-	-
CASSDITGHGYTF	TGCGCCAGCAGTGACATTACAGGGCATGGCTACACCTTC	TRBV10-2	TRBJ1-2	-	-
CASQGPRGDTQYF	TGTGCCAGCCAGGGTCCACGGGGGGATACGCAGTATTTT	TRBV6-5	TRBJ2-3	-	-
CASRGGFGNTIYF	TGTGCCAGCAGGGGGGGGTTCGGAAACACCATATATTTT	TRBV12-3/TRBV12-4	TRBJ1-3	-	-
CASSQHRDPNEKLFF	TGCGCCAGCAGCCAACACCGGGACCCTAATGAAAAACTGTTTTTT	TRBV4-3	TRBJ1-4	-	-
CSVAGDLYEQYF	TGCAGCGTTGCAGGGGACCTCTACGAGCAGTACTTC	TRBV29-1	TRBJ2-7	-	-
CASSLGQGGNQPQHF	TGCGCCAGCAGCTTGGGACAGGGAGGCAATCAGCCCCAGCATTTT	TRBV5-1	TRBJ1-5	TRBD1	-
CASSLGHPTANTGELFF	TGTGCCAGCAGCTTAGGGCATCCTACCGCGAACACCGGGGAGCTGTTTTTT	TRBV5-4	TRBJ2-2	-	once
CAIRRISSGNTIYF	TGTGCCATCCGACGGATCTCCTCTGGAAACACCATATATTTT	TRBV6-5	TRBJ1-3	-	once
CAGTGGETSQMGRAVF	TGTGCCGGTACAGGGGGGGAGACTAGCCAAATGGGGAGAGCTGTTTTT	TRBV21-1	TRBJ2-2	-	-
CASSPLEDSYEQYF	TGTGCCAGCAGCCCCCTTGAGGACAGCTACGAGCAGTACTTC	TRBV7-8	TRBJ2-7	-	-
CASSPGLASNTQYF	TGCGCCAGCAGTCCCGGACTAGCGTCAAATACGCAGTATTTT	TRBV10-1	TRBJ2-3	TRBD2	-
CASSPGLATDTQYF	TGTGCCAGCAGCCCAGGACTAGCGACCGATACGCAGTATTTT	TRBV7-3	TRBJ2-3	TRBD2	once
CASSSVANYGYTF	TGTGCCAGCAGCTCTGTCGCGAACTATGGCTACACCTTC	TRBV7-9	TRBJ1-2	-	-